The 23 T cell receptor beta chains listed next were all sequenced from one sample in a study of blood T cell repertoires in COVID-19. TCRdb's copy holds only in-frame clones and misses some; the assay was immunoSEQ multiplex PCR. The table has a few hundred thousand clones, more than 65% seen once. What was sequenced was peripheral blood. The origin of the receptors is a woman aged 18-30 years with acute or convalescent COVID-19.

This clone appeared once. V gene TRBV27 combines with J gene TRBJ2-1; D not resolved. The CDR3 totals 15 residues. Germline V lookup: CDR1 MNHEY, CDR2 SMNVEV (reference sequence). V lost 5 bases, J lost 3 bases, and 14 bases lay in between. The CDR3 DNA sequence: TGTGCCAGCAGTCCCAGCAATTCGGGCTACAATGAGCAGTTCTTC. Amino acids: CASSPSNSGYNEQFF.

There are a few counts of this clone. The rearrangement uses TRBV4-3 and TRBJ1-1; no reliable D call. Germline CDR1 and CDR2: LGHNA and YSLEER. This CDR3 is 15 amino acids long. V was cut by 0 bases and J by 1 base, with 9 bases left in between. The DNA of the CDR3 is TGCGCCAGCAGCCAAGAAAGAGTACCGAACACTGAAGCTTTCTTT. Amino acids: CASSQERVPNTEAFF.

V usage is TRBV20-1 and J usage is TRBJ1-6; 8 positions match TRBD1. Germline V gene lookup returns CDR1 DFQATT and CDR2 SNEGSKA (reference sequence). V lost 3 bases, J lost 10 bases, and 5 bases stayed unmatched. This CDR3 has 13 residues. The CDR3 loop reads CSASGQGGSPLHF. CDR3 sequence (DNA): TGCAGTGCTAGTGGACAGGGAGGATCACCCCTCCACTTT.

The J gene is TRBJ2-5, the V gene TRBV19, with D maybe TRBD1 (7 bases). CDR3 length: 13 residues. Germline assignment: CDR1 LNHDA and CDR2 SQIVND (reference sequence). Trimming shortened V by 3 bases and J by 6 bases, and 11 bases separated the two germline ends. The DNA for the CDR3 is TGTGCCAGTAGTATGGCGGGACAGAAGACCCAGTACTTC. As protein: CASSMAGQKTQYF.

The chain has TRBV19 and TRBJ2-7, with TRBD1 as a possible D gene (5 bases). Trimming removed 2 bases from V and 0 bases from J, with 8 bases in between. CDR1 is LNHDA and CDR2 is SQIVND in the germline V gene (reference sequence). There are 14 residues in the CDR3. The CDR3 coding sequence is TGTGCCAGTAGTATAACACAGGACTCCTACGAGCAGTACTTC. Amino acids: CASSITQDSYEQYF. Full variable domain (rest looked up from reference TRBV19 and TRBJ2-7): DGGITQSPKYLFRKEGQNVTLSCEQNLNHDAMYWYRQDPGQGLRLIYYSQIVNDFQKGDIAEGYSVSREKKESFPLTVTSAQKNPTAFYLCASSITQDSYEQYFGPGTRLTVT.

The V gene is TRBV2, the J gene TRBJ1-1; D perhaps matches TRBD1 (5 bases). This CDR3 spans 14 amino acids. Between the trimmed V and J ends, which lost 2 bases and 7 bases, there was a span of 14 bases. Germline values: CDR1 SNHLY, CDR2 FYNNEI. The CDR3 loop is CASSETWTQIEAFF. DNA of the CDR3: TGTGCCAGCAGTGAAACCTGGACACAAATTGAAGCTTTCTTT.

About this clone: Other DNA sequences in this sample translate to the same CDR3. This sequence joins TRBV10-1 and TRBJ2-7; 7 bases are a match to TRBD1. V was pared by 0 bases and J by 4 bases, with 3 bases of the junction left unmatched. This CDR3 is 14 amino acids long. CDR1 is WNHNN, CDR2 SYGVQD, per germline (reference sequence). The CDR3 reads CASSESTGAYEQYF. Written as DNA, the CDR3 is TGCGCCAGCAGTGAGTCAACAGGGGCATACGAGCAGTACTTC.

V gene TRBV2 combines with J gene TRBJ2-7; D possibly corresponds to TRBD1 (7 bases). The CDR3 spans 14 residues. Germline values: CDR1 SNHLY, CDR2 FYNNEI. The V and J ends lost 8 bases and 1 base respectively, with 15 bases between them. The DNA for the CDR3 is TGTGCCAGCCAGGGGGGACGGGGGTCCTACGAGCAGTACTTC. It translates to CASQGGRGSYEQYF.

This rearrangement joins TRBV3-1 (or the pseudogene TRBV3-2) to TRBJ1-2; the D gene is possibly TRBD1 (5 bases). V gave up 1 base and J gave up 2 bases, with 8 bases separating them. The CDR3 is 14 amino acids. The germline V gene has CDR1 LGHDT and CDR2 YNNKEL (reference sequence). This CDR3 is CASSQVDRNYGYTF. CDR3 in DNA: TGTGCCAGCAGCCAAGTTGACAGAAACTATGGCTACACCTTC.

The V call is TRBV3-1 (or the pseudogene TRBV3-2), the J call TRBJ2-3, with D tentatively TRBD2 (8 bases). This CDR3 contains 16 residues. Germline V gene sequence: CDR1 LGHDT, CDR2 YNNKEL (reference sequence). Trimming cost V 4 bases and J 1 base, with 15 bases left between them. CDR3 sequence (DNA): TGTGCCAGCAGCCCGGGGGGGACAGCTGGCACAGATACGCAGTATTTT. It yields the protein CASSPGGTAGTDTQYF.

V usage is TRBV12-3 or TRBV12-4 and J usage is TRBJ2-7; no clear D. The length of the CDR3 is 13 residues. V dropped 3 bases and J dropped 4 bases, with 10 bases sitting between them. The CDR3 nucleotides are TGTGCCAGCAGTTTGGCTAGTCAGTACGAGCAGTACTTC. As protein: CASSLASQYEQYF.

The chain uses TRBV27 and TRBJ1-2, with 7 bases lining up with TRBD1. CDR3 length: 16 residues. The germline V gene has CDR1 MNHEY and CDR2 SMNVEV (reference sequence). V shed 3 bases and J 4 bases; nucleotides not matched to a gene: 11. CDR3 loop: CASSFNNRGLGYGYTF. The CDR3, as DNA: TGTGCCAGCAGTTTCAATAACAGGGGATTGGGCTATGGCTACACCTTC.

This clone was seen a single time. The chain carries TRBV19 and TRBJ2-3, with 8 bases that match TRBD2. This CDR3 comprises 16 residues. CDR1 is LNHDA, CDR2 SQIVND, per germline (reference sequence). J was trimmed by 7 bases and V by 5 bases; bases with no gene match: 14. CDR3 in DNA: TGTGCCAGTAGTCCCCAAGCGGGAGCCGGTCGAAATACGCAGTATTTT. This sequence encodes CASSPQAGAGRNTQYF.

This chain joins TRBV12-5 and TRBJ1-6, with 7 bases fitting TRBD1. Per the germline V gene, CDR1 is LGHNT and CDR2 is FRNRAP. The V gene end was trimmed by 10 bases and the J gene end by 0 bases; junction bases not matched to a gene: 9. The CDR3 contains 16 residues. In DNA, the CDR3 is TGTGCTAATGGACAGGAACCTCTCTCCTATAATTCACCCCTCCACTTT. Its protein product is CANGQEPLSYNSPLHF.

In DNA, the CDR3 is TGTGCCAGCAGTGCGCAGGGGGATAACTATGGCTACACCTTC. Translating it yields CASSAQGDNYGYTF. This sequence joins TRBV2 and TRBJ1-2; 7 bases are a match to TRBD1. This CDR3 spans 14 amino acids. V dropped 4 bases and J dropped 1; count of bases not matched to a gene: 3. Per germline, CDR1 SNHLY and CDR2 FYNNEI.

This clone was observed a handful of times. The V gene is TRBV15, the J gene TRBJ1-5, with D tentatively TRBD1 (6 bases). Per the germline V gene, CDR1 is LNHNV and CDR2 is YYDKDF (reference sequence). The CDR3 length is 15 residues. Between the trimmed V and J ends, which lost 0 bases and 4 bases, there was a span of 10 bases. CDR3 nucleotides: TGTGCCACCAGCAGAGAAGACAGGCGAAATCAGCCCCAGCATTTT. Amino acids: CATSREDRRNQPQHF.

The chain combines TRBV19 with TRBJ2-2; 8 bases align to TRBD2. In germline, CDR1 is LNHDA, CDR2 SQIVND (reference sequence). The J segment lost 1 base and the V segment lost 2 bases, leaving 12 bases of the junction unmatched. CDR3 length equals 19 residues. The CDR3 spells CASSISPSLAVWNTGELFF. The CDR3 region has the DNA TGTGCCAGTAGTATATCCCCCTCACTAGCGGTCTGGAACACCGGGGAGCTGTTTTTT.

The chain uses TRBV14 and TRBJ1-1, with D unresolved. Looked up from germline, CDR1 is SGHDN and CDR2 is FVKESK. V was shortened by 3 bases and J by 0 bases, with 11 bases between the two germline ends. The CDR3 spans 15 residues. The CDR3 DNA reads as TGTGCCAGCAGCCATGATGAGGAGATGAACACTGAAGCTTTCTTT. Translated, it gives CASSHDEEMNTEAFF.

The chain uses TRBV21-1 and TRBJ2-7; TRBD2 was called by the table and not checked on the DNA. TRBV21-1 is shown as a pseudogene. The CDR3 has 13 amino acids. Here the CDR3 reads CASSKVSGREQYF. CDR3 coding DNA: TGTGCCAGCAGCAAAGTTAGCGGGCGGGAGCAGTACTTC.

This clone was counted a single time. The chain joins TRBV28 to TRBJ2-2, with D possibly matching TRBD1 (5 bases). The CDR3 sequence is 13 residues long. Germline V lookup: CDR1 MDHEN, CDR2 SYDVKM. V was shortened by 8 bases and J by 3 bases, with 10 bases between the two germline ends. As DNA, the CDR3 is TGTGCCAGCGGGCAGGGCTACACCGGGGAGCTGTTTTTT. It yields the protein CASGQGYTGELFF.

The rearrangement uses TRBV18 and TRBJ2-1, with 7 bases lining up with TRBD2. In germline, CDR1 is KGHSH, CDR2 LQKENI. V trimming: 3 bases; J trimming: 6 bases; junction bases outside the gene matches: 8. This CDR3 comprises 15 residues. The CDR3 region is CASSPKGTTGNEQFF. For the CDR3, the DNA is TGTGCCAGCTCACCCAAAGGGACTACCGGCAATGAGCAGTTCTTC.

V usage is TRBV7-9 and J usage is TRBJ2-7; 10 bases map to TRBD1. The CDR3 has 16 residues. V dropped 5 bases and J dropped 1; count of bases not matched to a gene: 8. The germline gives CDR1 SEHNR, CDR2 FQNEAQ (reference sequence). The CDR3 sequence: CASSATDRGLSYEQYF. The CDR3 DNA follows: TGTGCCAGCAGCGCTACCGACAGGGGGCTGTCCTACGAGCAGTACTTC.

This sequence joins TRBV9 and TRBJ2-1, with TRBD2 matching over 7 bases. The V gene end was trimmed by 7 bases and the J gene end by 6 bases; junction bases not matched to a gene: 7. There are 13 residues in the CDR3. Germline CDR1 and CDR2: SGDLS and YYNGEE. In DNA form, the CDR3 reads TGTGCCAGCGGCGGACTAGGCCCCAATGAGCAGTTCTTC. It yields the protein CASGGLGPNEQFF. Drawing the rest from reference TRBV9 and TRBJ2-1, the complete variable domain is DSGVTQTPKHLITATGQRVTLRCSPRSGDLSVYWYQQSLDQGLQFLIQYYNGEERAKGNILERFSAQQFPDLHSELNLSSLELGDSALYFCASGGLGPNEQFFGPGTRLTVL.